Presented here are 14 T cell receptor beta chains from one specimen sequenced in a study of blood T cell repertoires in COVID-19. This table comes from immunoSEQ multiplex PCR, and its TCRdb copy is limited to in-frame clones, with some not included. This table holds fewer than 350,000 clones, roughly 86% found once. Specimen: PBMCs or T cells enriched from blood (not recorded which). These receptors all stem from a woman in her thirties who had been exposed to COVID-19.

CDR3 DNA: TGCGCCAGCAGTGGGGGGGGGCATTTCTATGGCTACACCTTC. This translates into CASSGGGHFYGYTF. The genes are TRBV23-1 and TRBJ1-2; D might be TRBD1 (6 bases). TRBV23-1 counts as an open reading frame of uncertain function. The V end was cut by 5 bases, the J end by 4 bases, with 14 bases between. The CDR3 has 14 residues.

The gene calls are TRBV9 and TRBJ2-5; no firm D call. Germline V gene lookup returns CDR1 SGDLS and CDR2 YYNGEE. This CDR3 is built from 13 residues. Trimming took off 5 bases at V and 5 bases at J, with 13 bases between the two ends. CDR3 DNA: TGTGCCAGCAGTGGTGGAGTAGTCGAGACCCAGTACTTC. It specifies CASSGGVVETQYF. The complete variable domain, with remaining parts taken from reference TRBV9 and TRBJ2-5, reads DSGVTQTPKHLITATGQRVTLRCSPRSGDLSVYWYQQSLDQGLQFLIQYYNGEERAKGNILERFSAQQFPDLHSELNLSSLELGDSALYFCASSGGVVETQYFGPGTRLLVL.

The chain links TRBV28 to TRBJ1-5, with 7 bases matching TRBD1. The CDR3 consists of 14 residues. In germline, CDR1 is MDHEN, CDR2 SYDVKM. V was pared by 6 bases and J by 3 bases, with 5 bases of the junction left unmatched. The CDR3 sequence: CASSLGQINQPQHF. CDR3 sequence (DNA): TGTGCCAGCAGCTTGGGACAGATCAATCAGCCCCAGCATTTT.

This clone was picked up one time. The rearrangement joins TRBV6-5 to TRBJ2-2, with D possibly matching TRBD1 (5 bases). CDR1 and CDR2 from the germline V gene are MNHEY and SVGAGI. The CDR3 has 14 residues. V was trimmed by 8 bases and J by 0 bases, leaving 10 bases between them. CDR3: CASGATANTGELFF. The CDR3 DNA follows: TGTGCCAGCGGGGCGACAGCGAACACCGGGGAGCTGTTTTTT.

The gene calls are TRBV7-9 and TRBJ1-1; D call uncertain. Per germline, CDR1 SEHNR and CDR2 FQNEAQ (reference sequence). V lost 3 bases and J lost 1, with 9 bases in between. There are 14 residues in the CDR3. The CDR3 protein is CASSLYRQNTEAFF. In nucleotides, the CDR3 is TGTGCCAGCAGCTTGTATAGACAGAACACTGAAGCTTTCTTT.

V gene TRBV27 combines with J gene TRBJ1-2; possible D gene TRBD1, 6 bases. CDR3 length equals 15 residues. V lost 0 bases, J lost 2 bases, and 10 bases lay in between. The germline CDR1 and CDR2 sequences are MNHEY and SMNVEV (reference sequence). The CDR3 bases are TGTGCCAGCAGTTTATCTATCAGGGGCAACTATGGCTACACCTTC. Amino acid sequence: CASSLSIRGNYGYTF.

This sequence joins TRBV27 and TRBJ1-6; TRBD1 might be the D (6 bases). Trimming took off 6 bases at V and 3 bases at J, with 15 bases between the two ends. The CDR3 is 16 amino acids. In germline, CDR1 is MNHEY, CDR2 SMNVEV (reference sequence). The chain's CDR3 is CASRASDRNYNSPLHF. DNA of the CDR3: TGTGCCAGCAGAGCTTCGGACAGAAACTATAATTCACCCCTCCACTTT.

This clone was recorded only once. The chain links TRBV6-5 to TRBJ2-7, with 9 bases identical to TRBD2. Losses at the gene ends were 2 bases for V and 1 base for J; bases not matched to a gene: 6. The CDR3 is 16 amino acids. Germline CDR1 MNHEY, CDR2 SVGAGI. The CDR3 DNA follows: TGTGCCAGCAGTTACAATAGCGGGAGTTTTTCCTACGAGCAGTACTTC. Protein product: CASSYNSGSFSYEQYF.

As concerns this clone: The same CDR3 arises from other DNA sequences in this sample as well. The chain carries TRBV7-9 and TRBJ1-5; D possibly corresponds to TRBD1 (5 bases). Trimming removed 4 bases from V and 1 base from J, with 8 bases in between. Germline V gene sequence: CDR1 SEHNR, CDR2 FQNEAQ (reference sequence). This CDR3 is 14 amino acids long. Written as DNA, the CDR3 is TGTGCCAGCAGCTCAGACAGCAGCAATCAGCCCCAGCATTTT. This codes for CASSSDSSNQPQHF.

This chain joins TRBV18 and TRBJ2-5, with TRBD2 matching over 9 bases. The CDR3 sequence is 15 residues long. The junction had 5 bases not matched to a gene; V was cut back by 1 base and J by 5 bases. Looked up from germline, CDR1 is KGHSH and CDR2 is LQKENI. The CDR3 region has the DNA TGTGCCAGCTCACCACTGGGGACTAGCATGGAGACCCAGTACTTC. This gives the protein CASSPLGTSMETQYF. Full variable domain (rest looked up from reference TRBV18 and TRBJ2-5): NAGVMQNPRHLVRRRGQEARLRCSPMKGHSHVYWYRQLPEEGLKFMVYLQKENIIDESGMPKERFSAEFPKEGPSILRIQQVVRGDSAAYFCASSPLGTSMETQYFGPGTRLLVL.

This chain links TRBV18 with TRBJ1-1; 7 bases fit TRBD1. The length of the CDR3 is 13 residues. CDR1 KGHSH and CDR2 LQKENI come from the germline V gene. The junction had 4 bases not matched to a gene; V was cut back by 5 bases and J by 4 bases. The CDR3 DNA follows: TGTGCCAGCTCATCTTGGACAGGCACTGAAGCTTTCTTT. This translates into CASSSWTGTEAFF.

The chain has TRBV10-2 and TRBJ1-5, with TRBD1 as a possible D gene (6 bases). Germline V gene lookup returns CDR1 WSHSY and CDR2 SAAADI. The V end was cut by 7 bases, the J end by 3 bases, with 13 bases between. The CDR3 runs 14 residues. CDR3 sequence (DNA): TGCGCCAGCACGGGGAACAGGGTCAATCAGCCCCAGCATTTT. Protein sequence: CASTGNRVNQPQHF.

This clone was counted a single time. The chain employs TRBV11-3 and TRBJ2-5, with D perhaps matching TRBD1 (5 bases). From germline, CDR1 is SGHNT and CDR2 YENEEA. The CDR3 totals 16 residues. V shed 2 bases and J shed 5 bases, with 18 bases lying between them. CDR3 DNA: TGTGCCAGCAGCTTACGGTCGCAGGGTCGGTTGGAGACCCAGTACTTC. Translating gives CASSLRSQGRLETQYF.

The chain uses TRBV3-1 (or the pseudogene TRBV3-2) and TRBJ1-1, with 10 bases aligning to TRBD1. The germline gives CDR1 LGHDT, CDR2 YNNKEL (reference sequence). This CDR3 has 14 amino acids. Unmatched junction bases numbered 3, after V lost 2 bases and J lost 6 bases. The CDR3 is CASSQRDRGAEAFF. The CDR3 DNA reads TGTGCCAGCAGCCAACGGGACAGGGGCGCTGAAGCTTTCTTT.